This T cell receptor (beta chain) was obtained from a study of blood T cell repertoires in COVID-19. Background on the study: Spain, Italy and the United States supplied samples that represented acute and convalescent COVID-19. PBMCs, B-cell-depleted T cells, or T cells were the source of the cDNA or gDNA that made up the material.

Original analysis: Reference gene primers were amplified, and this amplification served to estimate nucleated cell counts. Produced via immunoSEQ multiplex PCR; TCRdb's table is partial and in-frame only. Clonal size and the V and J genes are those of that table, whereas D and trimming came from the DNA. The sample yields roughly 350,000 clones, about 93% seen once. Looked up from germline, CDR1 is SGHRS and CDR2 is YFSETQ. The V gene lost 1 base and the J gene lost 8 bases, with 12 bases spanning the gap. This CDR3 has 14 amino acids. The chain has TRBV5-1 and TRBJ1-4; D call uncertain. The sequence derives from a young woman who had recovered from COVID-19. Sequenced material: peripheral blood. The CDR3, as DNA: TGCGCCAGCAGCTTGTTGGGCAGTGGGGAAAAACTGTTTTTT. This gives the protein CASSLLGSGEKLFF.